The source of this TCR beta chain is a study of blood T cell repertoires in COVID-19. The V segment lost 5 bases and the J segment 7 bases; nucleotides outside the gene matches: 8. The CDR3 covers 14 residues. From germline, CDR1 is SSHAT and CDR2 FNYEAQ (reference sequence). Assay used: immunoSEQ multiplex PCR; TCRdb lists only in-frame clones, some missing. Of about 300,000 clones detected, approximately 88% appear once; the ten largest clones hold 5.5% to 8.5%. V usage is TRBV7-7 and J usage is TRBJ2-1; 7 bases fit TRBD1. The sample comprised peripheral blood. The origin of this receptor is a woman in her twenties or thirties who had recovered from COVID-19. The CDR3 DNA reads TGTGCCAGCAGCCCTTGGACAGGCCATAATGAGCAGTTCTTC. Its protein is CASSPWTGHNEQFF.